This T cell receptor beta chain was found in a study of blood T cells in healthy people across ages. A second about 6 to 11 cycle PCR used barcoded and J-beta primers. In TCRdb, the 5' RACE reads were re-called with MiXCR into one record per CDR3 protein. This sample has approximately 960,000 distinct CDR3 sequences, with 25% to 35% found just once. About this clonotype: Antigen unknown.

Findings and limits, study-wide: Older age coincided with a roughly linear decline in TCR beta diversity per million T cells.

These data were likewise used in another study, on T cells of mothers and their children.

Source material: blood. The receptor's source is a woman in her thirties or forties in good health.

CDR3 nucleotide sequence: TGTGCCAGCAGTTTATTTCCCTCGCCTAACTATGGCTACACCTTC. Translated, it gives CASSLFPSPNYGYTF. V gene TRBV27 combines with J gene TRBJ1-2, with unresolved D. Trimming left V 1 base short and J 0 bases short, with 9 bases between. CDR1 is MNHEY and CDR2 is SMNVEV in the germline V gene (reference sequence). This CDR3 is 15 amino acids long.